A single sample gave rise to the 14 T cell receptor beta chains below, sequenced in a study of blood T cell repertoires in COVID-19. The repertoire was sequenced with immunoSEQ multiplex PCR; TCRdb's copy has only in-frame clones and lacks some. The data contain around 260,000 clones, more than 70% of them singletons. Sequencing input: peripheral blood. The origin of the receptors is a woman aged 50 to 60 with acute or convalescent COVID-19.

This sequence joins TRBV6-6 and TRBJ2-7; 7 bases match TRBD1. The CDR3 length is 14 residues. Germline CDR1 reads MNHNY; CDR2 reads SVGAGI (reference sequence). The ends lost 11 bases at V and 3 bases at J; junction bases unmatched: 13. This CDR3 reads CAGNRDGTDYEQYF. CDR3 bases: TGTGCCGGAAACCGTGATGGGACAGACTACGAGCAGTACTTC.

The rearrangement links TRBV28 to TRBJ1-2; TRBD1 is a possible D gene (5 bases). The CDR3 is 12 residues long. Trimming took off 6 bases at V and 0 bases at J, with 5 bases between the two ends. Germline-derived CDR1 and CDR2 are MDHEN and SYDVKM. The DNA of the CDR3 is TGTGCCAGCAGGACAGCTAACTATGGCTACACCTTC. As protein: CASRTANYGYTF.

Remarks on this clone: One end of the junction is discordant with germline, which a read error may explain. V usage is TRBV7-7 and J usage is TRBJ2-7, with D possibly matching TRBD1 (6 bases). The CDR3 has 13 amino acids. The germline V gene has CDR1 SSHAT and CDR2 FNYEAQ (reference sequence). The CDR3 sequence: CASSSGHSYEQYF. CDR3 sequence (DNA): TGTGCTAGCAGCTCGGGACACTCCTACGAGCAGTACTTC.

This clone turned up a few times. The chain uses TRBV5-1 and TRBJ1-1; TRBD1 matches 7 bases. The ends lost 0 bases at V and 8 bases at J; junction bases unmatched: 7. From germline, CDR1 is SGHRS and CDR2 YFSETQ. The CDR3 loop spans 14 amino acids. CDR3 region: CASSLGVEGAEAFF. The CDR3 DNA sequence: TGCGCCAGCAGCTTGGGTGTGGAGGGGGCGGAAGCTTTCTTT.

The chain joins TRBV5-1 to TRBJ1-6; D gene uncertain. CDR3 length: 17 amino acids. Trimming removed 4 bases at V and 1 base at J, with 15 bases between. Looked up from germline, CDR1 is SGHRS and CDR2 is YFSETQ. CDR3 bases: TGCGCCAGCAGCCGGGGTGGGGAGAGGTCCTATAATTCACCCCTCCACTTT. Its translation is CASSRGGERSYNSPLHF.

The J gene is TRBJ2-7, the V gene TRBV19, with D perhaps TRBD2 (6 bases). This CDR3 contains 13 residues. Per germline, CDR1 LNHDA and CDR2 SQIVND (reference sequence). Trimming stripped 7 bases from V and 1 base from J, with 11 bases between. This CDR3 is CASTAAGSYEQYF. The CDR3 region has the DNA TGTGCCAGTACAGCAGCGGGTTCCTACGAGCAGTACTTC.

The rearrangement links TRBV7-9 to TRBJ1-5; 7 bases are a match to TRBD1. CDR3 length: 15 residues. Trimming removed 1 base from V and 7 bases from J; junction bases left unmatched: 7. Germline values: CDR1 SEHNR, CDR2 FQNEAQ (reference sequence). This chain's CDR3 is CASSLGGTEGQPQHF. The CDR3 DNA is TGTGCCAGCAGCTTAGGGGGGACAGAGGGCCAGCCCCAGCATTTT.

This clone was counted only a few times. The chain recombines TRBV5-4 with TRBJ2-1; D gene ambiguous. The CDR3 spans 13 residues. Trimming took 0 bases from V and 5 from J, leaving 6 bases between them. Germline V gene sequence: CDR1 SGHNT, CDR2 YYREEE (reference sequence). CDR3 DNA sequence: TGTGCCAGCAGCTTGGTCGCGGACAATGAGCAGTTCTTC. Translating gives CASSLVADNEQFF.

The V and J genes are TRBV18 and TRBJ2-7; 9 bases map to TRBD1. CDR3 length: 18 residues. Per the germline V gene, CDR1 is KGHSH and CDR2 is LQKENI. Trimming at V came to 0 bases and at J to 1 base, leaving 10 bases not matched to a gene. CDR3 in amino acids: CASSPPWDRVYQSYEQYF. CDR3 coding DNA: TGTGCCAGCTCACCACCGTGGGACAGGGTCTATCAATCCTACGAGCAGTACTTC. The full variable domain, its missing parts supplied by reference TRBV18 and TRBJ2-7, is NAGVMQNPRHLVRRRGQEARLRCSPMKGHSHVYWYRQLPEEGLKFMVYLQKENIIDESGMPKERFSAEFPKEGPSILRIQQVVRGDSAAYFCASSPPWDRVYQSYEQYFGPGTRLTVT.

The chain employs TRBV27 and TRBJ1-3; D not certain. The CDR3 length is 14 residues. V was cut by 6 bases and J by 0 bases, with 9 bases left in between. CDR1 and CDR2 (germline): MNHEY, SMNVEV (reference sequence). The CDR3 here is CASSPRYSGNTIYF. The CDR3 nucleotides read TGTGCCAGCAGCCCCAGGTACTCTGGAAACACCATATATTTT.

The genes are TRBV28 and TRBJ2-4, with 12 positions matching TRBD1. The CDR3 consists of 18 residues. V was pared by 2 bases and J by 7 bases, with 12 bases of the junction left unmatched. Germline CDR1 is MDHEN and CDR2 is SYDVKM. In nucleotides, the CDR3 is TGTGCCAGCAGTTTACGGCCGGGACAGGGGGCCATCGGGAACATTCAGTACTTC. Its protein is CASSLRPGQGAIGNIQYF.

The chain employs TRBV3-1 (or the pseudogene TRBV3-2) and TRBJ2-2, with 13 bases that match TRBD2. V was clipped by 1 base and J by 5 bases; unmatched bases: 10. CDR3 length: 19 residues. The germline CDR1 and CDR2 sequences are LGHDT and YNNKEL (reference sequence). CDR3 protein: CASSQAPGLAGDRTGELFF. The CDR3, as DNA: TGTGCCAGCAGCCAAGCCCCTGGACTAGCGGGAGATCGAACCGGGGAGCTGTTTTTT.

In nucleotides, the CDR3 is TGCGCCAGCAGATTGACACCAGGGAACACTGAAGCTTTCTTT. This translates into CASRLTPGNTEAFF. V gene TRBV5-1 combines with J gene TRBJ1-1; D unclear. From germline, CDR1 is SGHRS and CDR2 YFSETQ. Trimming shortened V by 5 bases and J by 1 base, and 12 bases separated the two germline ends. The CDR3 is 14 residues long.

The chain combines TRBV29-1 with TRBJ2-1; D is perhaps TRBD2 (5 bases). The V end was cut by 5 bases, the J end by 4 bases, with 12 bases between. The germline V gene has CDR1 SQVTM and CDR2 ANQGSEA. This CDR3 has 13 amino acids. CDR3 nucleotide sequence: TGCAGCGTTTCCAGCGGAGCGTACAATGAGCAGTTCTTC. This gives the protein CSVSSGAYNEQFF.